These T cell receptor beta chains were read from a single sample in a study of cytomegalovirus exposure and HLA in healthy donors. The repertoire was sequenced with immunoSEQ multiplex PCR; TCRdb's copy has only in-frame clones and lacks some. In total, the table holds roughly 73,000 clones. Sequenced input: PBMCs. The receptors stem from a man in his fifties or sixties in good health and CMV-seropositive. Each CDR3 is given with its conserved first and last residue. D genes are given only for firm matches. Expanded clones are given a class, and other clones once, few, many or no size at all.

abundance	d_gene	v_gene	j_gene	CDR3nt	CDR3aa
.	TRBD2	TRBV6-5	TRBJ2-1	TGTGCCAGCAGTTACTCCGGGACTACCAATGAGCAGTTCTTC	CASSYSGTTNEQFF
.	.	TRBV19	TRBJ1-4	TGTGCCAGTAGTAGGGGGCCCCTCCAAAAACTGTTTTTT	CASSRGPLQKLFF
.	TRBD1	TRBV27	TRBJ1-5	TGTGCCAGCAGTCCCTATCTTTGGACAGGGGTGCAGCCCCAGCATTTT	CASSPYLWTGVQPQHF
.	.	TRBV4-1	TRBJ1-2	TGCGCCAGCAGCCCTGTGGTGTACAGGGATCATGGCTACACCTTC	CASSPVVYRDHGYTF
.	.	TRBV5-6	TRBJ2-3	TGTGCCAGCAGCTACGGGGGAAGCTCGCTCACAGATACGCAGTATTTT	CASSYGGSSLTDTQYF
.	TRBD1	TRBV6-5	TRBJ1-4	TGTGCCAGCAGCCCCGGACAGGAGAAACTGTTTTTT	CASSPGQEKLFF
.	.	TRBV18	TRBJ1-1	TGTGCCAGCTCACCACGTCAGGGGTTGGATACTGAAGCTTTCTTT	CASSPRQGLDTEAFF
.	.	TRBV5-1	TRBJ1-4	TGCGCCAGCAGCTTGATTGCAGGTGAAAAACTGTTTTTT	CASSLIAGEKLFF
.	TRBD1	TRBV5-6	TRBJ1-2	TGTGCCAGCATCCCGGGGACAGCAATATATGGCTACACCTTC	CASIPGTAIYGYTF
.	.	TRBV6-1	TRBJ1-5	TGTGCCAGCACCGGGGGGGACGTCAATCAGCCCCAGCATTTT	CASTGGDVNQPQHF
.	TRBD2	TRBV15	TRBJ2-1	TGTGCCACCAGCAGAGCTGCGGGAGGCCGGGGCAATGAGCAGTTCTTC	CATSRAAGGRGNEQFF
.	.	TRBV7-6	TRBJ2-5	TGTGCCAGCAGCTTAGACCAGGAAGAGACCCAGTACTTC	CASSLDQEETQYF
.	.	TRBV28	TRBJ2-1	TGTGCCAGCAGTTTAAACGAACTCTCCTACAATGAGCAGTTCTTC	CASSLNELSYNEQFF
.	TRBD1	TRBV19	TRBJ1-6	TGTGCCAGTAACGGACAGGGATCCTATAATTCACCCCTCCACTTT	CASNGQGSYNSPLHF
.	TRBD1	TRBV7-3	TRBJ2-2	TGTGCCAGCACACCGACAGGGGACACCGGGGAGCTGTTTTTT	CASTPTGDTGELFF
.	.	TRBV5-1	TRBJ1-4	TGCGCCAGCAGCTCCTCCGGGGGGGTTAACGAAAAACTGTTTTTT	CASSSSGGVNEKLFF
.	TRBD1	TRBV18	TRBJ1-1	TGTGCCAGCTCACTCGGACAGGGAGGGGCTGAAGCTTTCTTT	CASSLGQGGAEAFF
.	TRBD1	TRBV13	TRBJ1-1	TGTGCCAGCAGCTTGGGACAGGGTGAAGCTTTCTTT	CASSLGQGEAFF
.	.	TRBV7-8	TRBJ1-2	TGTGCCAGCAGCTCCCCCGGGGAGGACTATGGCTACACCTTC	CASSSPGEDYGYTF
.	.	TRBV6-6	TRBJ2-7	TGTGCCAGCAGGGACGGCCCGGGGGAGCAGTACTTC	CASRDGPGEQYF
.	.	TRBV6-5	TRBJ1-2	TGTGCCAGCAGTTCCAATAAAGGACTTGGAGGCTATGGCTACACCTTC	CASSSNKGLGGYGYTF
medium-sized	.	TRBV14	TRBJ1-1	TGTGCCAGCAGCCAACGAGCGGCCCTCCCTGAAGCTTTCTTT	CASSQRAALPEAFF
.	TRBD1	TRBV18	TRBJ1-2	TGTGCCAGCTCACCACTTCCGGGACAGTTTGTTGCTAACTATGGCTACACCTTC	CASSPLPGQFVANYGYTF
.	.	TRBV12-5	TRBJ1-1	TGTGCTAGTGGATCTTGGGGGGGGGAGGACACTGAAGCTTTCTTT	CASGSWGGEDTEAFF
.	.	TRBV5-1	TRBJ2-1	TGCGCCAGCAGCTTACTGCTCCTGGAGAATGAGCAGTTCTTC	CASSLLLLENEQFF
.	.	TRBV9	TRBJ2-7	TGTGCCAGCAGCGTAGCTAGCAGATCCTACGAGCAGTACTTC	CASSVASRSYEQYF
.	.	TRBV30	TRBJ2-1	TGTGCCTGGAGTCAAGGGAGAGGAGGGAATGAGCAGTTCTTC	CAWSQGRGGNEQFF
.	TRBD1	TRBV6-1	TRBJ2-7	TGTGCCAGCAGCGAAGAGACAGGGGAATACTACGAGCAGTACTTC	CASSEETGEYYEQYF
.	.	TRBV7-9	TRBJ2-5	TGTGCCAGCAGCTCCGGACAGCTACAAGAGACCCAGTACTTC	CASSSGQLQETQYF
.	TRBD1	TRBV5-1	TRBJ1-5	TGCGCCAGCAGCTTGGACCCAGGGGGGAATCAGCCCCAGCATTTT	CASSLDPGGNQPQHF
.	.	TRBV5-4	TRBJ2-3	TGTGCCAGCGGTTTCCAGGGAGGCACGCAGTATTTT	CASGFQGGTQYF
.	TRBD1	TRBV27	TRBJ2-1	TGTGCCAGCAGTCCTCGGACAGGGGAGAATGAGCAGTTCTTC	CASSPRTGENEQFF
.	.	TRBV5-1	TRBJ1-2	TGCGCCAGCAGCTCCGGGACAACCCCTTATGGCTACACCTTC	CASSSGTTPYGYTF
.	.	TRBV7-9	TRBJ1-1	TGTGCCAGCAGCCCAAGAGGGACTCAGAACACTGAAGCTTTCTTT	CASSPRGTQNTEAFF
.	.	TRBV7-9	TRBJ1-6	TGTGCCAGCAGCTTCACGCAGGGTGAAAATTCACCCCTCCACTTT	CASSFTQGENSPLHF
.	TRBD1	TRBV7-9	TRBJ2-2	TGTGCCAGCAGCTTAGCGGGGACAGGGATCGGCGGGGAGCTGTTTTTT	CASSLAGTGIGGELFF
.	TRBD2	TRBV13	TRBJ2-1	TGTGCCAGCAGCTTAGGGACTAGCGGGTTCAGTGAGCAGTTCTTC	CASSLGTSGFSEQFF
.	TRBD1	TRBV19	TRBJ1-1	TGTGCCAGTAGTATCTCCGGACAGGGGGGTGAAGCTTTCTTT	CASSISGQGGEAFF
.	.	TRBV19	TRBJ1-2	TGTGCCAGTATCCCTGACAGCGGGGACTATGGCTACACCTTC	CASIPDSGDYGYTF